A single T cell receptor beta chain is shown here with its context. There are 16 residues in the CDR3. Germline V gene lookup returns CDR1 SGHTA and CDR2 FQGNSA. J was trimmed by 2 bases and V by 1 base; bases with no gene match: 3. The sample comes from a study of OX40 agonist ivuxolimab in advanced cancers. Profiled with immunoSEQ multiplex PCR; TCRdb holds only in-frame clones, not every one. The sample has about 75,000 clones; roughly nine tenths are singletons. Any history of autoimmune disease or systemic immunosuppression disqualified patients. Peripheral blood came from all dose cohorts at three timepoints.

The chain is built from TRBV7-2 and TRBJ1-5, with 9 bases aligning to TRBD1. This TCR was sampled from an adult with an advanced solid tumor such as melanoma, head and neck, liver or kidney cancer. Sequencing was performed on CD4+ or CD8+ T cells sorted from blood, taken in a trial of the OX40 agonist ivuxolimab. For the CDR3, the DNA is TGTGCCAGCAGCTTAGATCGGACAGGGGGCAATCAGCCCCAGCATTTT. Translating gives CASSLDRTGGNQPQHF.